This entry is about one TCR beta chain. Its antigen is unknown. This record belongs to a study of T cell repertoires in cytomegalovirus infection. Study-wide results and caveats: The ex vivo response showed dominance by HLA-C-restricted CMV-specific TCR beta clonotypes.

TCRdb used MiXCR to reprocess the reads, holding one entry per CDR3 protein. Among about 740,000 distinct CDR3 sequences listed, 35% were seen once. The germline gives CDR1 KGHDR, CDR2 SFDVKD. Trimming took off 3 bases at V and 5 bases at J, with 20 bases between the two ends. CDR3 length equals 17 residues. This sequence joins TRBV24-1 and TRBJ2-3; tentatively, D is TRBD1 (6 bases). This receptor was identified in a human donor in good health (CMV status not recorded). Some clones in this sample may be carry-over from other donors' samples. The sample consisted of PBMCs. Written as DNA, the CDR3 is TGTGCCACCAGTGATCGACAACAGGGAAATGAGAGAGATACGCAGTATTTT. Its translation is CATSDRQQGNERDTQYF.